Given below is one TCR beta chain in context. An end of the junction does not agree with germline; a read error may underlie this. CDR1 is SGHAT and CDR2 is FQNNGV in the germline V gene. This CDR3 comprises 13 residues. This sample's RNA came from whole unsorted tissue. The normal lung tissue was taken more than 3 cm from the tumor edge. TCRbeta libraries were built with three rounds of nested PCR, modified from ARM-PCR. MiXCR, run by TCRdb on the multiplex PCR reads, gives a single entry per CDR3 protein. The table has around 75,000 distinct CDR3 sequences, less than 75% seen once. The entry originates in a study of tumor and adjacent non-tumor tissue in lung cancer. Background on the study: Samples averaged around 4 million productive TCRbeta reads each.

Sequenced material: distant non-tumor lung tissue. This chain uses TRBV11-2 with TRBJ2-1; possible D gene TRBD2, 5 bases. This receptor was obtained from a woman aged 45-60 years with non-small cell lung cancer. The DNA of the CDR3 is TGTGCCAGCAGTTTAGAGGAGGTAGGAGAGCAGTTCTTC. Translation gives CASSLEEVGEQFF.